This T cell receptor beta chain comes out of a study of beta chain features in type 1 diabetes. V shed 0 bases and J 13 bases; nucleotides not matched to a gene: 10. CDR1 and CDR2 (germline): LGHNA, YSLEER. The CDR3 extends over 14 amino acids. Purity exceeding 95% was reached by all sorted populations. TCRB transcripts that were expressed got sequenced, as all of the isolated RNA had been reverse transcribed. Using immunoSEQ multiplex PCR, the repertoire was profiled, and TCRdb retains in-frame clones only, with some absent. The sample records about 150,000 clones, approximately 8.4% being singletons. Whole-study results and caveats: Overrepresentation of cells with high TCR expression could result from cDNA sequencing. Moderate yet significant TCRB CDR3 shortening was seen in Type 1 diabetes patients in all four CD4+ subsets.

This clone was counted only a few times. Its antigen is unidentified. The clonotype originates from a man aged 18-30 years with type 1 diabetes. The genes are TRBV4-3 and TRBJ1-2, with 8 bases that match TRBD1. The sample was central memory CD4+ T cells from blood. This chain's CDR3 is CASSQDRTWDRPTF. The CDR3 DNA sequence: TGCGCCAGCAGCCAAGATAGGACGTGGGACAGGCCCACCTTC.